This T cell receptor (beta chain) was retrieved from a study of human T cells and chemical hapten exposure. Whole-study context: Diphenylcyclopropenone doses were given weekly to the scalps of patients across the roughly 23-week study. Study-wide findings and caveats: In comparison with controls, expanded TCRs gave rise to a significantly larger number of large CDR3 similarity clusters. TCRs exceeding a frequency of 1 in 1000 stayed unchanged under DPC sensitization.

In regard to this clonotype: Its antigen is not identified.

Time point meaning: patch test 1, 2 weeks after DPC sensitization. Sample treatment: therapeutic diphenylcyclopropenone sensitization with weekly scalp DPC. Authors' analysis steps: With a range of about 20,000 to 690,600, the median per sample was around 96,000 TCRs. In TCRdb, the RACE reads were re-called with MiXCR into one record per CDR3 protein. The V and J calls were determined by TCRdb, not by the authors. The sample consists of some 340,000 distinct CDR3 sequences, roughly 6.9% of them appearing once. CDR1 and CDR2 from the germline V gene are MNHEY and SVGAGI. The CDR3 totals 14 residues. Trimming left V 6 bases short and J 4 bases short, with 12 bases between.

The specimen comprised whole blood, sampled in connection with sensitization to the hapten diphenylcyclopropenone (DPC). The chain joins TRBV6-5 to TRBJ2-2, with a weak D call TRBD1 (5 bases). The receptor was derived from a young woman with alopecia areata. Some clones in this sample may be carry-over from other donors' samples. The CDR3 DNA follows: TGTGCCAGCAGACAAGGGGCGGTCACCGGGGAGCTGTTTTTT. It encodes CASRQGAVTGELFF.